This T cell receptor (beta chain) came from a study of shared clonotypes between healthy human individuals. Study-wide points: For sorted subsets, rarefaction showed incomplete sequencing despite large depth. Read depth was anticipated to influence clonotype sharing among donors.

About this clone itself: What it binds is not known.

CDR1 ENHRY and CDR2 SYGVKD come from the germline V gene. The CDR3 is 12 amino acids. The trim removed 3 bases at V and 10 bases at J, leaving 2 bases unmatched. In the original workflow: Sequence data from immunoSEQ were junction-only and lacked quality scores; consequently, filtering differed. Generated by immunoSEQ multiplex PCR, the TCRdb table keeps only in-frame clones and is missing some. V, J and clone size are those of that table, while D and trimming were read from the DNA. The sample includes approximately 2.4 million clones, nearly 97% of them seen just once. The source material was naive CD4+ T cells sorted from blood. Sample subset: CD45RA+ positively selected. The chain carries TRBV10-3 and TRBJ2-1, with 8 bases identical to TRBD1. This sequence originates from a young man in good health. The CDR3 DNA reads TGTGCCATCAGTGAACAGGGGGAGGAGCAGTTCTTC. Protein: CAISEQGEEQFF.